This paragraph covers one T cell receptor (beta chain) sequence. The antigen is undetermined. V dropped 8 bases and J dropped 0; count of bases not matched to a gene: 5. This CDR3 spans 14 amino acids. Germline-derived CDR1 and CDR2 are SQVTM and ANQGSEA. The source of the sample is a study of OX40 agonist ivuxolimab in advanced cancers. Turning to the study itself: Of the participants, approximately 36% had some prior anti-PD-1, anti-PD-L1 or anti-CTLA-4 therapy, which was allowed. Findings of the study overall: Researchers report that CD8+ T cells had, on average, more expanded clones than CD4+. At 0.1 to 3.0 mg/kg and by week 6, CD4+ and CD8+ T cells in the blood had expanded clonally.

It was autoimmune disease history or systemic immunosuppression that excluded patients. The table came from immunoSEQ multiplex PCR; TCRdb's copy has only in-frame clones and leaves some out. The table has about 30,000 clones, 80% to 85% seen once. The gene calls are TRBV29-1 and TRBJ1-2; 11 nucleotides match TRBD1. Source: CD4+ or CD8+ T cells sorted from blood, taken in a trial of the OX40 agonist ivuxolimab. The receptor was derived from an adult with an advanced solid tumor such as melanoma, head and neck, liver or kidney cancer. The chain's CDR3 is CSTRTGGSNYGYTF. CDR3 coding DNA: TGCAGCACCCGGACAGGGGGCTCTAACTATGGCTACACCTTC.